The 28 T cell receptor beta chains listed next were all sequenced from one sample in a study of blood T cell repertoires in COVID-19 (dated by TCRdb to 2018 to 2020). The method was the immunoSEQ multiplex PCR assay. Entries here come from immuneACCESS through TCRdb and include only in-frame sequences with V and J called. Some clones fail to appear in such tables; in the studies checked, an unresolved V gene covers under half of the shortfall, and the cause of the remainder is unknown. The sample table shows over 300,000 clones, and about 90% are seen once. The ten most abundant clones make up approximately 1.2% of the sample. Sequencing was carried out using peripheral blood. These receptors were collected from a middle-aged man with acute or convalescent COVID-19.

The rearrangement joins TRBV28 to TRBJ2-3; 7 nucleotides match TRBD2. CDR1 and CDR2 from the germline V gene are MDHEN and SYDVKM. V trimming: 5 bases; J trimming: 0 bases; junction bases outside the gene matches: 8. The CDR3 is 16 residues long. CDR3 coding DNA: TGTGCCAGCAGTCCCCGACTTAGCGGGAGCACAGATACGCAGTATTTT. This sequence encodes CASSPRLSGSTDTQYF. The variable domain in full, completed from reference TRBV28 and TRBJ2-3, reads DVKVTQSSRYLVKRTGEKVFLECVQDMDHENMFWYRQDPGLGLRLIYFSYDVKMKEKGDIPEGYSVSREKKERFSLILESASTNQTSMYLCASSPRLSGSTDTQYFGPGTRLTVL.

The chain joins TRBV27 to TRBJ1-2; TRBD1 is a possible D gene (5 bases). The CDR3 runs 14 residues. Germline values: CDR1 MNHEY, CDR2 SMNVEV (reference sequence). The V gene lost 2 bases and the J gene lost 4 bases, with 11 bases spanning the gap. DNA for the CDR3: TGTGCCAGCAGTTTAGCCAGGGCTGGCTATGGCTACACCTTC. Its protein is CASSLARAGYGYTF.

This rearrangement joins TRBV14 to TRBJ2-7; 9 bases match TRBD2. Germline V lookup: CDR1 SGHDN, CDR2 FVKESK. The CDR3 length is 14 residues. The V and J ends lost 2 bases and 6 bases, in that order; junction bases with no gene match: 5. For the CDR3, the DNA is TGTGCCAGCAGCCAAATAGCGGGAGACCCCGAGCAGTACTTC. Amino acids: CASSQIAGDPEQYF.

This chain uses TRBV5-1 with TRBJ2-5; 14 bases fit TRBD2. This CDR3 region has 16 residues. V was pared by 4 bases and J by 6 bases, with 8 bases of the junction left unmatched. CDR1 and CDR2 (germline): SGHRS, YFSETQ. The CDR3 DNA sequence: TGCGCCAGCAGCGGGCAGACTAGCGGGAGGGTCCAGACCCAGTACTTC. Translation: CASSGQTSGRVQTQYF.

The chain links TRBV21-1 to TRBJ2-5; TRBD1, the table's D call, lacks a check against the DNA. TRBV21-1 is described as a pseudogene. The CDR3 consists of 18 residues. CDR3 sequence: CASSPLVSKHQGEETQYF. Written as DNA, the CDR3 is TGTGCCAGCAGCCCCCTAGTATCGAAACACCAGGGGGAAGAGACCCAGTACTTC.

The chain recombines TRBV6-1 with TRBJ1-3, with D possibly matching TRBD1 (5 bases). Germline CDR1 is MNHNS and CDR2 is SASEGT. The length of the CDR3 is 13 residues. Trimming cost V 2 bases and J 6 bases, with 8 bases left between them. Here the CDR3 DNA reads TGTGCCAGCAGTGAAAACAGGTTAAACACCATATATTTT. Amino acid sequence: CASSENRLNTIYF.

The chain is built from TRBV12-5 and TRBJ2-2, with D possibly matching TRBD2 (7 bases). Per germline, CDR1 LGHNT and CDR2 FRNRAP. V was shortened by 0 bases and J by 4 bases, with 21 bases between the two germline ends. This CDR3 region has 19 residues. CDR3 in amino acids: CASGLVPLGGGYLTGELFF. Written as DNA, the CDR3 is TGTGCTAGTGGTTTGGTCCCCTTGGGCGGGGGCTACCTCACCGGGGAGCTGTTTTTT.

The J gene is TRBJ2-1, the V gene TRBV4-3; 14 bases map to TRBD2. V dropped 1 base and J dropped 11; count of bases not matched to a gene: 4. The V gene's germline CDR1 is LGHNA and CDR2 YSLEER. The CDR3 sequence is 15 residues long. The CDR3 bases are TGCGCCAGCAGCCAAGGACTAGCGGGGGGGCCACAGCAGTTCTTC. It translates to CASSQGLAGGPQQFF.

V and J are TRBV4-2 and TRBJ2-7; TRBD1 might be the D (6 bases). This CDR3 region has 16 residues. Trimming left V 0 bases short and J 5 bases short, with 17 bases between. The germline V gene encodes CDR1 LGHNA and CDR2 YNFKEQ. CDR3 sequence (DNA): TGTGCCAGCAGCCAAGATCTATGGCGAGGGGGTGACGAGCAGTACTTC. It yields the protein CASSQDLWRGGDEQYF.

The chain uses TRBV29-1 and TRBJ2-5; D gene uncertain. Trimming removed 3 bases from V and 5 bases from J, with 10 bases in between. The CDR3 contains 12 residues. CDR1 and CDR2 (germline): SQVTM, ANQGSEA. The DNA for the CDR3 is TGCAGCGTTGATGGTGGGCTTGAGACCCAGTACTTC. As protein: CSVDGGLETQYF.

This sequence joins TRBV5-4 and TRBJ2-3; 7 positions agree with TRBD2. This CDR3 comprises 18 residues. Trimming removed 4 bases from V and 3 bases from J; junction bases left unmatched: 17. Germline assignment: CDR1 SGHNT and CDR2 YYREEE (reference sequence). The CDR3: CASSPVRYRGSITDTQYF. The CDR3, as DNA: TGTGCCAGCAGCCCTGTGAGATATCGCGGGAGTATTACAGATACGCAGTATTTT.

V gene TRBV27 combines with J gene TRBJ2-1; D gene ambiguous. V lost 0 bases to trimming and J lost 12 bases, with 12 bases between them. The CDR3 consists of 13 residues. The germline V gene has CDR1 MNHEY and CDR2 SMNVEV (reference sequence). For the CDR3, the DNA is TGTGCCAGCAGTTTATCGGGTCCGCCGGGGCAGTTCTTC. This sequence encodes CASSLSGPPGQFF.

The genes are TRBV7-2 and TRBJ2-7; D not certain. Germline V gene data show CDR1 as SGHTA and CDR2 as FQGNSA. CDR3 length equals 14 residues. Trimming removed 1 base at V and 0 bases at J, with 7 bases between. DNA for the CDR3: TGTGCCAGCAGCTTAGGCCGCGTCTCCTACGAGCAGTACTTC. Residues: CASSLGRVSYEQYF.

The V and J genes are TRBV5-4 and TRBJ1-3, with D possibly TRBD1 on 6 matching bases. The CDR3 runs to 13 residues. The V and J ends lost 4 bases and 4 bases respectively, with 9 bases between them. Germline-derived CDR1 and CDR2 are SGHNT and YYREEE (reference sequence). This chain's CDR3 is CASSQTGGNTIYF. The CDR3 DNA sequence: TGTGCCAGCAGCCAGACAGGCGGAAACACCATATATTTT.

The CDR3 reads CASSQTGVNEKLFF. The CDR3 DNA reads TGTGCCAGCAGCCAGACAGGGGTTAATGAAAAACTGTTTTTT. This chain links TRBV14 with TRBJ1-4, with 8 nucleotides matching TRBD1. Germline assignment: CDR1 SGHDN and CDR2 FVKESK. The CDR3 extends over 14 amino acids. V shed 3 bases and J 4 bases; nucleotides not matched to a gene: 1.

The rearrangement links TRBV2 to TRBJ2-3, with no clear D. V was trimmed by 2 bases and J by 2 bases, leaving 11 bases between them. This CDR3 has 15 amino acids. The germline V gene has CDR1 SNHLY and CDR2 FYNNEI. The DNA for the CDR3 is TGTGCCAGCAGTGAATTGTTGTCTAACACAGATACGCAGTATTTT. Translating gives CASSELLSNTDTQYF.

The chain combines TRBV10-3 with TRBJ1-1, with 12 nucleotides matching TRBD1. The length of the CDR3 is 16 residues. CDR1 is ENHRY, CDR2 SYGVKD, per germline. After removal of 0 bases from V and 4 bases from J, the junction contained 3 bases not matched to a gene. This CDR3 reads CAISESGQGAGTEAFF. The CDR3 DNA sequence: TGTGCCATCAGTGAGTCGGGACAGGGGGCTGGCACTGAAGCTTTCTTT.

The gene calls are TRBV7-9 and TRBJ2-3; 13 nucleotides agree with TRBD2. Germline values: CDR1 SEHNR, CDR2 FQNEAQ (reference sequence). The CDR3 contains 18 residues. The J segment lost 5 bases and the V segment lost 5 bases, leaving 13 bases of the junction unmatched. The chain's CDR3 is CASSLQIGLAGVLDTQYF. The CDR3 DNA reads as TGTGCCAGCAGCCTCCAAATTGGACTAGCGGGAGTTCTAGATACGCAGTATTTT.

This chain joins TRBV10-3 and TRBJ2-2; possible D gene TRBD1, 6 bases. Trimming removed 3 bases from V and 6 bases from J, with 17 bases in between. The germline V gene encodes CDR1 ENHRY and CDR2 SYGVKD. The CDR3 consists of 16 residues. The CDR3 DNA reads TGTGCCATCAGTGATGATAGGGGGAATGATCCCGGGGAGCTGTTTTTT. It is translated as CAISDDRGNDPGELFF.

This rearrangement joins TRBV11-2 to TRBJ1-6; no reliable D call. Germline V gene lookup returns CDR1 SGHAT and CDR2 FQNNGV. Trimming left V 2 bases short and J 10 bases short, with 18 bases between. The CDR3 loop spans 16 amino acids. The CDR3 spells CASSLKRGGLGSPLHF. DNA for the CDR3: TGTGCCAGCAGCTTAAAACGGGGAGGGCTGGGATCACCCCTCCACTTT.

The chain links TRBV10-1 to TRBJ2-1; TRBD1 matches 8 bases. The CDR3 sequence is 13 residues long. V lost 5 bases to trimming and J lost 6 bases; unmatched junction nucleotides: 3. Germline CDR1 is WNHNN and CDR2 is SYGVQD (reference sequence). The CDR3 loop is CASSSDRGNEQFF. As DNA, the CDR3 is TGCGCCAGCAGTTCAGACAGGGGCAATGAGCAGTTCTTC.

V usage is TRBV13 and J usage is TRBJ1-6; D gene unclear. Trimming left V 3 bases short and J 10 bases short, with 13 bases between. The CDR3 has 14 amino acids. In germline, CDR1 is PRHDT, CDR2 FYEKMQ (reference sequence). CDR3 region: CASSFGQEESPLHF. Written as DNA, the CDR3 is TGTGCCAGCAGCTTCGGGCAGGAGGAGTCACCCCTCCACTTT.

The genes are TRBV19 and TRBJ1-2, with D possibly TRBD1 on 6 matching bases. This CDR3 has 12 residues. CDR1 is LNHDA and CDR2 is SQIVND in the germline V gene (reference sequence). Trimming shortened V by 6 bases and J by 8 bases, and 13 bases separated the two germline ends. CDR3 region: CASSNRDLGYTF. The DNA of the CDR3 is TGTGCCAGTAGCAACAGGGATCTCGGCTACACCTTC. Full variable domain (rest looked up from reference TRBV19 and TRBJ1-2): DGGITQSPKYLFRKEGQNVTLSCEQNLNHDAMYWYRQDPGQGLRLIYYSQIVNDFQKGDIAEGYSVSREKKESFPLTVTSAQKNPTAFYLCASSNRDLGYTFGSGTRLTVV.

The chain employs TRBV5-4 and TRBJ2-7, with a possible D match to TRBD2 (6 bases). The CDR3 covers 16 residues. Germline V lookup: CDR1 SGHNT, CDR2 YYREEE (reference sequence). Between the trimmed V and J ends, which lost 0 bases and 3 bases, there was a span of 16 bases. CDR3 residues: CASSLGSGTLNYEQYF. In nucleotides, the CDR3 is TGTGCCAGCAGCTTGGGATCCGGGACTCTTAACTACGAGCAGTACTTC.

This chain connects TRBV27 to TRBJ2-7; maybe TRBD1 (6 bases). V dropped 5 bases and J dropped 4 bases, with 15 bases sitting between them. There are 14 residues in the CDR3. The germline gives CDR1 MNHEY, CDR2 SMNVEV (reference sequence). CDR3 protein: CASSPNRERYEQYF. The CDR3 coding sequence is TGTGCCAGCAGTCCCAACAGGGAACGGTACGAGCAGTACTTC.

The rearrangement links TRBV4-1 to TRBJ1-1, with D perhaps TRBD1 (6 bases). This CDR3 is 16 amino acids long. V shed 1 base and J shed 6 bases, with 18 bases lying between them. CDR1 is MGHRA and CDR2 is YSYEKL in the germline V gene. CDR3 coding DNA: TGCGCCAGCAGCCAAGCGCCGGGGGGGCCAACGCCTGAAGCTTTCTTT. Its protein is CASSQAPGGPTPEAFF.

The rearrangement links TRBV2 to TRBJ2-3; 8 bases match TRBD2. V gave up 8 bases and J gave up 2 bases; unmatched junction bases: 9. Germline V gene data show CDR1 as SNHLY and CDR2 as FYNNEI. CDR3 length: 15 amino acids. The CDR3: CASQSRGGTTDTQYF. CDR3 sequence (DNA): TGTGCCAGCCAAAGCCGCGGGGGGACCACAGATACGCAGTATTTT.

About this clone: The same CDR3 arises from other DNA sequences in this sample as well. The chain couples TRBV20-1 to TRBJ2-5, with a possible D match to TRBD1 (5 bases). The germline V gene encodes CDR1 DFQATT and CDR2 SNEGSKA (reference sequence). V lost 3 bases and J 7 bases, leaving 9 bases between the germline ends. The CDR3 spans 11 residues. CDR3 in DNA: TGCAGTGCTAGGGCAGGGTTGACCCAGTACTTC. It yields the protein CSARAGLTQYF.